The clone carrying this TCR beta chain has ten or more counts. Its antigen is not identified. The junction had 4 bases not matched to a gene; V was cut back by 3 bases and J by 0 bases. Germline V gene sequence: CDR1 SGHTA, CDR2 FQGNSA. This CDR3 has 17 residues. The data are from a study of T cell repertoires in cytomegalovirus infection. TCRdb analysed the reads with MiXCR anew, one entry per CDR3 protein. The sample includes roughly 700,000 distinct CDR3 sequences, roughly 33% of them seen just once. The TCR was taken from a human donor in good health (CMV status not recorded). Some clones in this sample may be carry-over from other donors' samples. The input for sequencing was cultured PBMCs, taken from culture after CMV antigen stimulation. The J gene is TRBJ2-1, the V gene TRBV7-2; 11 nucleotides agree with TRBD2. The CDR3 DNA reads as TGTGCCAGCAGCTTGACTAGCGGGGAAAGCTCCTACAATGAGCAGTTCTTC. Its protein is CASSLTSGESSYNEQFF. Full variable domain (remainder filled in from reference TRBV7-2 and TRBJ2-1): GAGVSQSPSNKVTEKGKDVELRCDPISGHTALYWYRQSLGQGLEFLIYFQGNSAPDKSGLPSDRFSAERTGGSVSTLTIQRTQQEDSAVYLCASSLTSGESSYNEQFFGPGTRLTVL.